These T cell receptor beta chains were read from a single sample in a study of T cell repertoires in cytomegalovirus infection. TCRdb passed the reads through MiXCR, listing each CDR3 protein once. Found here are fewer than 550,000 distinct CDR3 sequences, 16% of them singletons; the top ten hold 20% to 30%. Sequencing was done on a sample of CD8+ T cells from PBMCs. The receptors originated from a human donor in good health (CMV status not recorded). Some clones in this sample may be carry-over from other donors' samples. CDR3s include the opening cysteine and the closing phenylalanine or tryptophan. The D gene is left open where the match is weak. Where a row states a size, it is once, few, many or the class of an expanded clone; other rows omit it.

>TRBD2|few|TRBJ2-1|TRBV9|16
TGTGCCAGCAGCGCGCCCTCGGGACTAGCCTACAATGAGCAGTTCTTC
CASSAPSGLAYNEQFF
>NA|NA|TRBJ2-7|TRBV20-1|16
TGCAGTGCTAGAGATCTCGCAGGAACCCCTCTCTACGAGCAGTACTTC
CSARDLAGTPLYEQYF
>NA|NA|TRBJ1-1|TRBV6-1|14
TGTGCCAGCAGTGTAAGGGGACTGAACACTGAAGCTTTCTTT
CASSVRGLNTEAFF
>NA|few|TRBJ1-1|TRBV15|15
TGTGCCACCAGCAGCGAGTCGGGGGGGAACACTGAAGCTTTCTTT
CATSSESGGNTEAFF
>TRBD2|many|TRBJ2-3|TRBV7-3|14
TGTGCCAGCAGCCGACTAGCGGGGTTAGATACGCAGTATTTT
CASSRLAGLDTQYF
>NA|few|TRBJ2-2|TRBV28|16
TGTGCCAGCAGTTTTAGGACGAACCCGAACACCGGGGAGCTGTTTTTT
CASSFRTNPNTGELFF
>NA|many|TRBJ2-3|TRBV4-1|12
TGCGCCAGCAGCCAAGGGGGGGATACGCAGTATTTT
CASSQGGDTQYF
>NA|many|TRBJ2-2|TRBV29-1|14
TGCAGCGTTGTTGGCAGGGGAAACACCGGGGAGCTGTTTTTT
CSVVGRGNTGELFF
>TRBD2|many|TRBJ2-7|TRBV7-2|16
TGTGCCAGCAGCTTATTGGGGACTAGCGGCTCCTACGAGCAGTACTTC
CASSLLGTSGSYEQYF
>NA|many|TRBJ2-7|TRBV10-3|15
TGTGCCATCAGTGAAGTAGCGGAGCATACCTACGAGCAGTACTTC
CAISEVAEHTYEQYF
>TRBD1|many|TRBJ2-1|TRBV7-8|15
TGTGCCAGCAGCCTGCGACAGGGAGCCTACAATGAGCAGTTCTTC
CASSLRQGAYNEQFF
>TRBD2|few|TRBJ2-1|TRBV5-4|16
TGTGCCAGCAGCTTGAGGCGGGAGAGGGGTTGGGATGAGCAGTTCTTC
CASSLRRERGWDEQFF
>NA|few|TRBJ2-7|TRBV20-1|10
TGCAGTGCTAGAGAATACGAGCAGTACTTC
CSAREYEQYF
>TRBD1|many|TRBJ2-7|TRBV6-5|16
TGTGCCAGCAGCCTGGACGAGGGGACAGGGCGTAACGAGCAGTACTTC
CASSLDEGTGRNEQYF
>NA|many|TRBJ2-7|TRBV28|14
TGTGCCAGCAGTATCCGGGACAACTCCTACGAGCAGTACTTC
CASSIRDNSYEQYF
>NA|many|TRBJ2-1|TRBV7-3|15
TGTGCCAGCAGCTCGGGATCAAGAATCCACAATGAGCAGTTCTTC
CASSSGSRIHNEQFF
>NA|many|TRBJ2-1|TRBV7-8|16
TGTGCCAGCGTACCCCCTTCGATAGCAGGGCCCGATGAGCAGTTCTTC
CASVPPSIAGPDEQFF
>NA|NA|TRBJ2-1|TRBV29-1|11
TGCAGCGTTGATTCTAGATCTGAGCAGTTCTTC
CSVDSRSEQFF
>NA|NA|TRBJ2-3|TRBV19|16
TGTGCCAGTAGTATCCCCCGGGTTGCTGGCACAGATACGCAGTATTTT
CASSIPRVAGTDTQYF
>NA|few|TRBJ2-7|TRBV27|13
TGTGCCAGCAGTTTAGGCAGGGGCGTCGAGCAGTACTTC
CASSLGRGVEQYF
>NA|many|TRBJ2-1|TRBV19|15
TGTGCCAGTAGTATCGGGGAGAGCTCCTACAATGAGCAGTTCTTC
CASSIGESSYNEQFF
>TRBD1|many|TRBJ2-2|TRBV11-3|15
TGTGCCAGCAGCTCTTACAGGGGCGAGGCCCGGGAGCTGTTTTTT
CASSSYRGEARELFF
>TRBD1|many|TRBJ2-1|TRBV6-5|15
TGTGCCAGCAGTTACGGGACAGGGGTTGTTAATGAGCAGTTCTTC
CASSYGTGVVNEQFF
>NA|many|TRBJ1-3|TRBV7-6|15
TGTGCCAGCAGTTCAAGGGCAGGGAGTGGAAACACCATATATTTT
CASSSRAGSGNTIYF
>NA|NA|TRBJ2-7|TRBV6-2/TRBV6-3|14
TGTGCCAGCAGTTCACGGCTGAACTCCTACGAGCAGTACTTC
CASSSRLNSYEQYF
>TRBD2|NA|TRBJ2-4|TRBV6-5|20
TGTGCCAGCAGCCCCTACCCGGGACTAGCGGGAGGGCTCGCCAAAAACACTCAGTACTTC
CASSPYPGLAGGLAKNTQYF
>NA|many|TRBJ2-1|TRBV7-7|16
TGTGCCAGCAGCTTAGGCGCAGAGGGGAAGGAGGATGAGCAGTTCTTC
CASSLGAEGKEDEQFF
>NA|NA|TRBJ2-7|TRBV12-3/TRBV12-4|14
TGTGCCAGCAGTTTAGCGGGAGCGGGTTACGAGCAGTACTTC
CASSLAGAGYEQYF
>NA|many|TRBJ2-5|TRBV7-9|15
TGTGCCAGCAGCCCGCCCTTGTGGGATGTGAGGACCCAGTACTTC
CASSPPLWDVRTQYF
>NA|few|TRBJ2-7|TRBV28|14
TGTGCCAGCAGTTTATGGGGCAGATCCAACGAGCAGTACTTC
CASSLWGRSNEQYF
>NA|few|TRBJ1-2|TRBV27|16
TGTGCCAGCAGTCTCACCTCGGCGGACGCTGGCTATGGCTACACCTTC
CASSLTSADAGYGYTF
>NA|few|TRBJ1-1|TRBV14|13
TGTGCCAGCAGCCAAGACTTGGTCTTTGAAGCTTTCTTT
CASSQDLVFEAFF
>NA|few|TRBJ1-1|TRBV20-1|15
TGCAGTGCTAGAGGACGAGACAGTATCAACACTGAAGCTTTCTTT
CSARGRDSINTEAFF
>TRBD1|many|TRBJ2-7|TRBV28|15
TGTGCCAGCAGTTTTAAACCCGGGACAGGTCGCGAGCAGTACTTC
CASSFKPGTGREQYF
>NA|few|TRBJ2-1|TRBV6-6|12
TGTGCCGCTGAGGGGGATCCCAATGAGCAGTTCTTC
CAAEGDPNEQFF
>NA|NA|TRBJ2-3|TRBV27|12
TGTGCCAGCATCTACCTCACAGATATTCAGTATTTT
CASIYLTDIQYF
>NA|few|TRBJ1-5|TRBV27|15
TGTGCCAGCAGTTTATTCAGGGCCCCCAATCAGCCCCAGCATTTT
CASSLFRAPNQPQHF
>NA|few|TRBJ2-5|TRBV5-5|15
TGTGCCAGCATGATATTAGGGATCCAACCTGGGACCCAGTACTTC
CASMILGIQPGTQYF
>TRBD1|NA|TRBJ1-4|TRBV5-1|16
TGCGCCAGCAGCCAACACGGACAGGGTCGGATTGAAAAACTGTTTTTT
CASSQHGQGRIEKLFF
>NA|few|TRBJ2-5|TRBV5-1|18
TGCGCCAGCAGCTTGGAGGGGGACTATACTCCCCCCCGGGAGACCCAGTACTTC
CASSLEGDYTPPRETQYF
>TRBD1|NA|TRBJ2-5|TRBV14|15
TGTGCCAGCAGCCCGACAGGGGGCGATGGGGAGACCCAGTACTTC
CASSPTGGDGETQYF
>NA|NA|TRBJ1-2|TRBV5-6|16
TGTGCCAGCAGCTTGTACAGCGGCGGATTTAACTATGGCTACACCTTC
CASSLYSGGFNYGYTF
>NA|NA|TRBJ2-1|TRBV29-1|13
TGCAGCGTTGAAGCAGGAGGGCTCGATGAGCAGTTCTTC
CSVEAGGLDEQFF